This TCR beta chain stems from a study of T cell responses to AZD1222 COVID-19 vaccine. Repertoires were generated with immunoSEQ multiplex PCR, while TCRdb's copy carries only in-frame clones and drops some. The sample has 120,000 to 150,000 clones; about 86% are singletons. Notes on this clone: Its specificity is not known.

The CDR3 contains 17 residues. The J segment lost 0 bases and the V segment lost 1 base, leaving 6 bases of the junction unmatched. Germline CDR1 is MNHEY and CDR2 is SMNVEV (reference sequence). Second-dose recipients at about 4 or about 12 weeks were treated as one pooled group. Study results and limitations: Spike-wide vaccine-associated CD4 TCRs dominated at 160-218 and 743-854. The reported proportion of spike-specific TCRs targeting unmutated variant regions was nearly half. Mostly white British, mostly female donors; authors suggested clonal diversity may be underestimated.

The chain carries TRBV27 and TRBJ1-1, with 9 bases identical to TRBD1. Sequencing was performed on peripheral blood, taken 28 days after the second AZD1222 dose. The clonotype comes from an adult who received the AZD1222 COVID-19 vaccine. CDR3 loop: CASSLLGQGTMNTEAFF. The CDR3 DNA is TGTGCCAGCAGTTTATTGGGACAGGGCACCATGAACACTGAAGCTTTCTTT.